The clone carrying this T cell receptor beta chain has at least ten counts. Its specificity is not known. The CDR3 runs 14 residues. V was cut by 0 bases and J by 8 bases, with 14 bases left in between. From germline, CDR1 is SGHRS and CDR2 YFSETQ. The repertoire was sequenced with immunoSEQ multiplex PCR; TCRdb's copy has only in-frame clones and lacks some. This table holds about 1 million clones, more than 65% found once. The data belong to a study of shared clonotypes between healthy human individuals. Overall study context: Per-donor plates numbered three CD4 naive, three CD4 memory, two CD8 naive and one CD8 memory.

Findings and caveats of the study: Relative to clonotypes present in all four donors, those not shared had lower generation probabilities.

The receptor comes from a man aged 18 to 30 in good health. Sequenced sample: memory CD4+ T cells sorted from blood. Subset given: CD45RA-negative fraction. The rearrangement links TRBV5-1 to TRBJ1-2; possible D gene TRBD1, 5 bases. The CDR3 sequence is CASSLDATGQGYTF. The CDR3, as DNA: TGCGCCAGCAGCTTGGACGCGACGGGGCAAGGCTACACCTTC.